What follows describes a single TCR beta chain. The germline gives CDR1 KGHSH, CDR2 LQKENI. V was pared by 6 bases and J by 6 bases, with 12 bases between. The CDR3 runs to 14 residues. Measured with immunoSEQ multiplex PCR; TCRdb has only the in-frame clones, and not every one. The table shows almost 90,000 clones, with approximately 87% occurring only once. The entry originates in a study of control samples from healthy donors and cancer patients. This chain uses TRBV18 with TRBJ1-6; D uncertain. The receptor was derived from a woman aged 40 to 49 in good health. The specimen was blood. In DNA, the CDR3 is TGTGCCAGCTCCCACGGGCAGGTTAATTCACCCCTCCACTTT. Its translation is CASSHGQVNSPLHF.